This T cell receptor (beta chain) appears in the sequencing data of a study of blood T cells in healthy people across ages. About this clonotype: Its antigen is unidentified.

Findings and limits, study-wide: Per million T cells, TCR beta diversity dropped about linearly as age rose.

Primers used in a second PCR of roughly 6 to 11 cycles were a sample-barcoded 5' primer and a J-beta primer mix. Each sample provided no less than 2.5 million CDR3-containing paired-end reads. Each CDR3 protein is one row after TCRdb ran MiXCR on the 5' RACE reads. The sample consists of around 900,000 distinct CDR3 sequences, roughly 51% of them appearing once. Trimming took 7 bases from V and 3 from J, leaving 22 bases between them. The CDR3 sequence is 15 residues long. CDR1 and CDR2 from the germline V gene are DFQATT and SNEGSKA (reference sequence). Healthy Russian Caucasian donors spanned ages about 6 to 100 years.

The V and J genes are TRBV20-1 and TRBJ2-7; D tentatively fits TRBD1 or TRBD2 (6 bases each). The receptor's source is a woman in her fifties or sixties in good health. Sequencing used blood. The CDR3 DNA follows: TGCAGTGGACTGGGGGGCGGGAAGGCCCACTACGAGCAGTACTTC. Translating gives CSGLGGGKAHYEQYF.